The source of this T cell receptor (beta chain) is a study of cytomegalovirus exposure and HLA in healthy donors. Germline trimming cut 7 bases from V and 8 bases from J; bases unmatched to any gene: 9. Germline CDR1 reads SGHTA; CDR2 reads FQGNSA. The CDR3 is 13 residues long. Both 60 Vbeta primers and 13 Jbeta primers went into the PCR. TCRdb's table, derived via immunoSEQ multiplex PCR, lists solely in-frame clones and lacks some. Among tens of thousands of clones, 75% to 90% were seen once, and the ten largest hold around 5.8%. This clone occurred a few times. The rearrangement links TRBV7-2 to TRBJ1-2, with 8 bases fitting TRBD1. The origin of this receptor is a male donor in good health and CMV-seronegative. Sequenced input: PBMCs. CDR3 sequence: CASTGQGAGGYTF. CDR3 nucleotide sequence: TGTGCCAGCACCGGACAGGGTGCAGGAGGCTACACCTTC.